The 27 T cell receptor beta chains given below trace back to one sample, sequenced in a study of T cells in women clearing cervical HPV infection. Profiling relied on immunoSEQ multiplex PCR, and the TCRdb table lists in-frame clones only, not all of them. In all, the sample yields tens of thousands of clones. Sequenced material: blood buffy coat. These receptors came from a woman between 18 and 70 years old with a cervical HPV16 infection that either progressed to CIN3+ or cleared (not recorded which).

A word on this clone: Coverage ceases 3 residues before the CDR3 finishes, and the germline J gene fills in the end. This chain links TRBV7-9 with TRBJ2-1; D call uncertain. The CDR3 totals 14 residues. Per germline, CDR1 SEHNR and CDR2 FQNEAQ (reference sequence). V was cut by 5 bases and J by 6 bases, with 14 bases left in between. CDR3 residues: CASSPGSGFNEQFF. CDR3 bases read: TGTGCCAGCAGCCCAGGTTCCGGCTTCAATGAG. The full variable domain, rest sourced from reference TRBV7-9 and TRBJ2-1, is DTGVSQNPRHKITKRGQNVTFRCDPISEHNRLYWYRQTLGQGPEFLTYFQNEAQLEKSRLLSDRFSAERPKGSFSTLEIQRTEQGDSAMYLCASSPGSGFNEQFFGPGTRLTVL.

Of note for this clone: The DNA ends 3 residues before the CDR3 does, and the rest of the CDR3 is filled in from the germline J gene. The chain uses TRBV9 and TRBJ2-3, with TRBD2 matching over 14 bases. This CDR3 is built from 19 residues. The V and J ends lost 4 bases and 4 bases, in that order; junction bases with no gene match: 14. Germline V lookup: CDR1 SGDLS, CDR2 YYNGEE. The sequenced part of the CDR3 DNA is TGTGCCAGCAGCAGAACCGGGACTAGCGGGAGAAGGTATGCAGATACG. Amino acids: CASSRTGTSGRRYADT. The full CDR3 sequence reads CASSRTGTSGRRYADTQYF.

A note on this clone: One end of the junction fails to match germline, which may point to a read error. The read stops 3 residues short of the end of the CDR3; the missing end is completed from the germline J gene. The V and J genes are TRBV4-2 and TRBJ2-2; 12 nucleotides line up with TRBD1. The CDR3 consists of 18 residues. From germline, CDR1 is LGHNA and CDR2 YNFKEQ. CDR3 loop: CASSQEFGTGGSVGELFF. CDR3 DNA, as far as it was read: TGCGCCAGCAGCCAAGAATTTGGGACAGGGGGCTCAGTCGGGGAG.

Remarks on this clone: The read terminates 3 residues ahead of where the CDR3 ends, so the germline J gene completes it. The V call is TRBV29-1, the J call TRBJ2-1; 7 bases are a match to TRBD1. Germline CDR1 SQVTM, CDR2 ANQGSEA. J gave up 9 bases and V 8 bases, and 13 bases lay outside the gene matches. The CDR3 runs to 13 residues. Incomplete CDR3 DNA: TGCAGCACGTCCCGGGACAGTCTAGGTGAG. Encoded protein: CSTSRDSLGE. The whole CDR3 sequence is CSTSRDSLGEQFF.

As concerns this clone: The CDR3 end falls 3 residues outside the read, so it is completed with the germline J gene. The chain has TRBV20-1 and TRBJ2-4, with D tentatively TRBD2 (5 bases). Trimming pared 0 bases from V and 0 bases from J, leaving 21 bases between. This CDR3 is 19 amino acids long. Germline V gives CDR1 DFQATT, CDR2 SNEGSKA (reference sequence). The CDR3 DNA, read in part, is TGCAGTGCTAGAGATATTAAGGACTCCCCAGGTCTAGCCAAAAACATT. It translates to CSARDIKDSPGLAKNI. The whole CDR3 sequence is CSARDIKDSPGLAKNIQYF.

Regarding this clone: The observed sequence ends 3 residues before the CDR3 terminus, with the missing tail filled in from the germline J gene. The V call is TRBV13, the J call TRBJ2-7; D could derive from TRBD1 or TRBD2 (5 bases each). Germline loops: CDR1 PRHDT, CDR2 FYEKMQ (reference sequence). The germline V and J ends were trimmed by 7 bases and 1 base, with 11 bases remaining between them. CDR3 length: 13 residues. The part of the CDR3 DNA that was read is TGTGCCAGCACACGAGGGGATTCCTACGAG. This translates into CASTRGDSYE. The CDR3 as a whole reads CASTRGDSYEQYF.

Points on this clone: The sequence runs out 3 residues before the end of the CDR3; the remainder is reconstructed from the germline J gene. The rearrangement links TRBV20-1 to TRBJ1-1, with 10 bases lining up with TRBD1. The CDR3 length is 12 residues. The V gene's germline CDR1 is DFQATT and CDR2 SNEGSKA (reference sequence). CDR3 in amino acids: CSARGQGKRAFF. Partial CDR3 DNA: TGCAGTGCTAGGGGACAGGGGAAAAGG.

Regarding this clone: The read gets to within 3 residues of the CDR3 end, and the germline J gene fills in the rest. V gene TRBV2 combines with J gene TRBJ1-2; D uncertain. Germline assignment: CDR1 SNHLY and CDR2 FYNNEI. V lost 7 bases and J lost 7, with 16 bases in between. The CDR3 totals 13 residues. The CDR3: CASTPQNLLGYTF. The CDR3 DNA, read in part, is TGTGCCAGCACCCCACAGAACCTTCTTGGC.

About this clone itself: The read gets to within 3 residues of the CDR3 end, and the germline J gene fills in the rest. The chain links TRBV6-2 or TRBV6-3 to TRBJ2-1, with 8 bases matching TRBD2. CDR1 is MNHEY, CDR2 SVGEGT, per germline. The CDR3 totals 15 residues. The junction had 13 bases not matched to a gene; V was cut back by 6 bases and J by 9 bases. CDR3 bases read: TGTGCCAGCAGCCCCACTCCGACTAGCGATGGTGAG. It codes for CASSPTPTSDGE. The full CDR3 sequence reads CASSPTPTSDGEQFF.

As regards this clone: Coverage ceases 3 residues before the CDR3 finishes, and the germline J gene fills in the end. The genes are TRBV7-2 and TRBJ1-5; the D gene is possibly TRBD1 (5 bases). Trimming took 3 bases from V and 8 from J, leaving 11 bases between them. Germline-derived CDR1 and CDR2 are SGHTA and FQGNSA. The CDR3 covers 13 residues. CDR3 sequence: CASSFRGVEPQHF. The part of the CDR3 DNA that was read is TGTGCCAGCAGCTTCCGGGGGGTTGAGCCC.

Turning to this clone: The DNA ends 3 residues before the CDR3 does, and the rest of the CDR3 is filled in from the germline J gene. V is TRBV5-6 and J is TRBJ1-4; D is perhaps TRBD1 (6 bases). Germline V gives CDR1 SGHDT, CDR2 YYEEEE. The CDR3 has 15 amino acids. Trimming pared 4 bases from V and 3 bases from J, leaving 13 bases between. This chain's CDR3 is CASSLTGLPNEKLFF. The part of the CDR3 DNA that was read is TGTGCCAGCAGCCTTACAGGGTTGCCTAATGAAAAA.

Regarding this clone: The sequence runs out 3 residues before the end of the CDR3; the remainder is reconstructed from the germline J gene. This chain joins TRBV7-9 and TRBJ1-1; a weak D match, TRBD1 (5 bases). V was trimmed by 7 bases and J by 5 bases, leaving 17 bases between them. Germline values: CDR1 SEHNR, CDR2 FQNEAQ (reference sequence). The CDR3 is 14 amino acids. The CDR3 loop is CASTSAGGGTEAFF. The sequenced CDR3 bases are TGTGCCAGCACCTCCGCGGGTGGGGGGACTGAA. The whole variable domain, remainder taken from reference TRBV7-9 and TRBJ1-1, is DTGVSQNPRHKITKRGQNVTFRCDPISEHNRLYWYRQTLGQGPEFLTYFQNEAQLEKSRLLSDRFSAERPKGSFSTLEIQRTEQGDSAMYLCASTSAGGGTEAFFGQGTRLTVV.

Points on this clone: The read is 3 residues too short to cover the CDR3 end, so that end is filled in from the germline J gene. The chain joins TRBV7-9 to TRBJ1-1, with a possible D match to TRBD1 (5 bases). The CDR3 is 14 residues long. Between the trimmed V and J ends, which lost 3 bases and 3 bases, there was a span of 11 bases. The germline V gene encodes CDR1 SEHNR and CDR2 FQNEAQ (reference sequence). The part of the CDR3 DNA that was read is TGTGCCAGCAGCTTCGACAGATGGGACACTGAA. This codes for CASSFDRWDTE. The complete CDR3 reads CASSFDRWDTEAFF.

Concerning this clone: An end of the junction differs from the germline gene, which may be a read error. CDR3 bases read: TGCGCCAGCATTGCCAGGAACTACGAG. Its protein is CASIARNYE. The complete CDR3 reads CASIARNYEQYF. The chain carries TRBV4-2 and TRBJ2-7; D uncertain. The sequence runs out 3 residues before the end of the CDR3; the remainder is reconstructed from the germline J gene. Germline V gene sequence: CDR1 LGHNA, CDR2 YNFKEQ. The CDR3 runs 12 residues.

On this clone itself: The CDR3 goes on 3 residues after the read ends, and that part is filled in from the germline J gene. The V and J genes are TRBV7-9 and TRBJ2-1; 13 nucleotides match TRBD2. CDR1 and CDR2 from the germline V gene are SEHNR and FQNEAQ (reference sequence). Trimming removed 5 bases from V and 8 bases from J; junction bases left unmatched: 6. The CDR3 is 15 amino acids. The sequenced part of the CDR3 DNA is TGTGCCAGCAGCCTCACTAGCGGGAGGGTCCATGAG. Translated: CASSLTSGRVHE. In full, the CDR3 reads CASSLTSGRVHEQFF.

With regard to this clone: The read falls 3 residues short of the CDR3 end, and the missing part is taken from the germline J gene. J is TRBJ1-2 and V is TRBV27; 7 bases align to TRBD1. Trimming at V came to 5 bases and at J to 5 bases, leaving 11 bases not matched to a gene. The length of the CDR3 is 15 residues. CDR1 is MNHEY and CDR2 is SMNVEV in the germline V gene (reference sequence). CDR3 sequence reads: CASSAWDRSLYGYTF. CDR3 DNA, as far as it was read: TGTGCCAGCAGTGCCTGGGACAGATCCCTGTATGGC.

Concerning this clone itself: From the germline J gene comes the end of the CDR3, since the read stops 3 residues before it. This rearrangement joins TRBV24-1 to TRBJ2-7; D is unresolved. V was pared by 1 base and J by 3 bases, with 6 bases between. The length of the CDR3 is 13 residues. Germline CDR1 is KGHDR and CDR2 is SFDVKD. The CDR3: CATSDFASYEQYF. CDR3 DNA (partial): TGTGCCACCAGTGATTTTGCTAGCTACGAG.

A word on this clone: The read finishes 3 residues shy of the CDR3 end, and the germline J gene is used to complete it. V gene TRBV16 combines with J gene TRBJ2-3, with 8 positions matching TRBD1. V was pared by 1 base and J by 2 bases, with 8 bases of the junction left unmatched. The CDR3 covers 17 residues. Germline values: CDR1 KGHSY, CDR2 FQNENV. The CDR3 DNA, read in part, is TGTGCCAGCAGCCAATATCCTCGGACAGGGATCACAGATACG. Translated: CASSQYPRTGITDT. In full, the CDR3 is CASSQYPRTGITDTQYF.

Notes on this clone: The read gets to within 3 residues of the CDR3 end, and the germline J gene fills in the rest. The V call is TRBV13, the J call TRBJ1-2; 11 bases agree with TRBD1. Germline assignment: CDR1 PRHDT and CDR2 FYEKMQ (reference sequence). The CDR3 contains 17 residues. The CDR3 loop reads CASSASSSGQGVEGYTF. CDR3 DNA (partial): TGTGCCAGCAGCGCCAGTTCCTCGGGACAGGGGGTCGAGGGC.

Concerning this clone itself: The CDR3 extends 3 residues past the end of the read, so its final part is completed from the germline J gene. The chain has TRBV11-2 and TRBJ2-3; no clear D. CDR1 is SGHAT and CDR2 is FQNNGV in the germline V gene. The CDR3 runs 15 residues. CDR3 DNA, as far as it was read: TGTGCCAGCAGCTTAGTTAGGGCCAGCAATCAGCCG. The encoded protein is CASSLVRASNQP. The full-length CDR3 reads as CASSLVRASNQPQYF.

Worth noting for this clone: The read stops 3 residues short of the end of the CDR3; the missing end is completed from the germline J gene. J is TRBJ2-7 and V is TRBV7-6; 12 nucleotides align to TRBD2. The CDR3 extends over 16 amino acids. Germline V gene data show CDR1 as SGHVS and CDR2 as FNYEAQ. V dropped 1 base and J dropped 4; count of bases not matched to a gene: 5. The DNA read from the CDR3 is TGTGCCAGCAGCTTAGTCTTCGGGACTAGCGGGTACGAG. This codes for CASSLVFGTSGYE. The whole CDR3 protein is CASSLVFGTSGYEQYF.

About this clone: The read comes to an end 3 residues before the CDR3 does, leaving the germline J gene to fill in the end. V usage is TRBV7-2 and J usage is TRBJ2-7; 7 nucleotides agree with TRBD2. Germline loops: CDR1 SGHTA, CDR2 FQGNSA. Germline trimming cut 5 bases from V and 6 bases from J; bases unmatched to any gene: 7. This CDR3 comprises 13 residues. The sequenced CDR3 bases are TGTGCCAGCAGCGAAGGGCGGGGGTCCGAG. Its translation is CASSEGRGSE. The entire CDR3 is CASSEGRGSEQYF. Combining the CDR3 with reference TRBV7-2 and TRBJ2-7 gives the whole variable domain GAGVSQSPSNKVTEKGKDVELRCDPISGHTALYWYRQSLGQGLEFLIYFQGNSAPDKSGLPSDRFSAERTGGSVSTLTIQRTQQEDSAVYLCASSEGRGSEQYFGPGTRLTVT.

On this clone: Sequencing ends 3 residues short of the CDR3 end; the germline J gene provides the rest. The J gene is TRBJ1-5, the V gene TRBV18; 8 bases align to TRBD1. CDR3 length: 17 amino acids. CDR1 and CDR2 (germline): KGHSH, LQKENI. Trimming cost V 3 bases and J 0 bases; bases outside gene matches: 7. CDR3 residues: CASSPDRGTDSNQPQHF. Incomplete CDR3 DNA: TGTGCCAGCTCACCTGACAGGGGTACGGATAGCAATCAGCCC.

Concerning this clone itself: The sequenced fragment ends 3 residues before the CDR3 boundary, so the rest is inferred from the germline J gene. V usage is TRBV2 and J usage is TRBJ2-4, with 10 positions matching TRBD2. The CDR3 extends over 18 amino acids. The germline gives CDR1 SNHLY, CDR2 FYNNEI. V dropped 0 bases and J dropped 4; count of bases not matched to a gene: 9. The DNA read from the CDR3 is TGTGCCAGCAGTGAAGCTTTACATAAGCGGGGGGGGAAAAACATT. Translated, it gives CASSEALHKRGGKNI. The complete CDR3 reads CASSEALHKRGGKNIQYF.

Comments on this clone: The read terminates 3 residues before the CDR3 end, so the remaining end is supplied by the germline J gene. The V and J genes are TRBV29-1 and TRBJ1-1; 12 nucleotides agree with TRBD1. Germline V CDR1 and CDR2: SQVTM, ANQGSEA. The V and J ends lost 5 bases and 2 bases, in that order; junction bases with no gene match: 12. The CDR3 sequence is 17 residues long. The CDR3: CSVLGTGGIGVNTEAFF. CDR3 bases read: TGCAGCGTTTTAGGGACAGGGGGCATAGGGGTAAACACTGAA.

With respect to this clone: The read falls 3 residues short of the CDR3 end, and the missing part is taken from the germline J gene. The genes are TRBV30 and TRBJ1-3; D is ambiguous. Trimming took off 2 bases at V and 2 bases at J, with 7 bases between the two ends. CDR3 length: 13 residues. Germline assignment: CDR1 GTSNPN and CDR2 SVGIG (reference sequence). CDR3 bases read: TGTGCCTGGAGTCGGGGTGCTGGAAACACC. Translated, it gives CAWSRGAGNT. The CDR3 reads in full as CAWSRGAGNTIYF.

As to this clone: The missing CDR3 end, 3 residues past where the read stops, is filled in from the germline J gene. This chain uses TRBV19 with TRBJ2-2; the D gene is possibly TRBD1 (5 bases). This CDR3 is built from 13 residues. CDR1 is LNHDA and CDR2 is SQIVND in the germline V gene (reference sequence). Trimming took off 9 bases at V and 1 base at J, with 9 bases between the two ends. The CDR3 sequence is CASDSLNTGELFF. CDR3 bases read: TGTGCCAGCGACAGCCTGAACACCGGGGAG.